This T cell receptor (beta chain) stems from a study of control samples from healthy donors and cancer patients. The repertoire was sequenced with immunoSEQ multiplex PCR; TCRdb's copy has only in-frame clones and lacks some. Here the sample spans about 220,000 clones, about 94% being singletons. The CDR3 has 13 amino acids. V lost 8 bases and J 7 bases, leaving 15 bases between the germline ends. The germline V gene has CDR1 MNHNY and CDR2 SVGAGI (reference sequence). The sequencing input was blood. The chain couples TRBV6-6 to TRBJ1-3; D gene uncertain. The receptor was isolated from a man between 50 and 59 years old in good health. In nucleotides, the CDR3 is TGTGCCAGCTCATTAGCCGAGCGGAACACCATATATTTT. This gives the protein CASSLAERNTIYF.